This TCR beta chain stems from a study of blood T cell repertoires in COVID-19. Whole-study context: Sites across the United States, Italy and Spain contributed samples from acute and convalescent COVID-19. The analysed material was cDNA or gDNA that came from T cells, B-cell-depleted T cells, or PBMCs.

This clone was found a few times. This CDR3 has 14 residues. Trimming removed 0 bases at V and 3 bases at J, with 9 bases between. From germline, CDR1 is SGHTA and CDR2 FQGNSA. The repertoire was sequenced with immunoSEQ multiplex PCR; TCRdb's copy has only in-frame clones and lacks some. The table includes under 200,000 clones, around nine tenths detected once. The gene calls are TRBV7-2 and TRBJ2-7, with a tentative D call TRBD1 (5 bases). The sample comprised peripheral blood. The source is a man aged 55 to 70 with active or convalescent COVID-19. The CDR3 DNA reads as TGTGCCAGCAGCTTAGCGTTAGGGGACTACGAGCAGTACTTC. As protein: CASSLALGDYEQYF.